Shown below are 31 T cell receptor beta chains from a single sample sequenced in a study of T cells after yellow fever vaccination. One entry per CDR3 protein results from TCRdb running MiXCR on the 5' RACE reads. The table shows over 150,000 distinct CDR3 sequences, with approximately 6.7% occurring only once. Sequencing was performed on CD4+ T cells sorted from PBMCs, taken 5 days after the first yellow fever vaccination. The source of these receptors is a man between 18 and 29 years old who received the YFV17D yellow fever vaccine.

In this sample, this clonotype turned up a few times. This chain connects TRBV6-4 to TRBJ1-1, with D uncertain. The V end lost 0 bases, the J end lost 6 bases, and 8 bases lay between the germline ends. CDR1 and CDR2 from the germline V gene are MRHNA and SNTAGT. The CDR3 is 13 residues long. The CDR3 DNA reads as TGTGCCAGCAGTGACTCGACGGTCGCTGAAGCTTTCTTT. Its protein is CASSDSTVAEAFF.

This clonotype was seen only a few times. CDR3 in DNA: TGCAGTGCGTGGACCCGCCGGGGGGAAAAACTGTTTTTT. The encoded protein is CSAWTRRGEKLFF. The chain links TRBV20-1 to TRBJ1-4; a weak D match, TRBD1 (5 bases). This CDR3 contains 13 residues. Germline CDR1 and CDR2: DFQATT and SNEGSKA (reference sequence). The V end was cut by 6 bases, the J end by 8 bases, with 16 bases between.

Regarding this clonotype: This clone may be a read error of a much larger clone one base away. The V and J genes are TRBV5-1 and TRBJ2-2; possible D gene TRBD1, 5 bases. The germline gives CDR1 SGHRS, CDR2 YFSETQ. The CDR3 has 15 residues. V lost 0 bases to trimming and J lost 6 bases, with 12 bases between them. CDR3 nucleotides: TGCGCCAGCAGCTTGGACAGGAGTATCTCCGGGGAGCTGTTTTTT. Its translation: CASSLDRSISGELFF.

This clonotype was observed many times. The rearrangement links TRBV7-2 to TRBJ2-1, with TRBD2 as a possible D gene (7 bases). CDR3 length equals 13 residues. Trimming left V 3 bases short and J 9 bases short, with 12 bases between. The germline gives CDR1 SGHTA, CDR2 FQGNSA. Here the CDR3 DNA reads TGTGCCAGCAGCTTGGGGGGGGGCCTTGAGCAGTTCTTC. Its protein is CASSLGGGLEQFF.

V is TRBV6-2 or TRBV6-3 and J is TRBJ2-1; 8 bases map to TRBD2. The V gene end was trimmed by 6 bases and the J gene end by 7 bases; junction bases not matched to a gene: 8. CDR1 is MNHEY and CDR2 is SVGEGT in the germline V gene. There are 14 residues in the CDR3. CDR3 in amino acids: CASRLQGLVNEQFF. Here the CDR3 DNA reads TGTGCCAGCAGACTACAGGGACTAGTTAATGAGCAGTTCTTC.

This clonotype appeared a few times. This rearrangement joins TRBV7-2 to TRBJ2-3; a possible D gene is TRBD1 (5 bases). The CDR3 loop spans 16 amino acids. Germline V gives CDR1 SGHTA, CDR2 FQGNSA. The V and J ends lost 1 base and 1 base respectively, with 12 bases between them. This CDR3 is CASSLEGVIGTDTQYF. DNA for the CDR3: TGTGCCAGCAGCTTAGAAGGGGTCATAGGCACAGATACGCAGTATTTT. Drawing the rest from reference TRBV7-2 and TRBJ2-3, the complete variable domain is GAGVSQSPSNKVTEKGKDVELRCDPISGHTALYWYRQSLGQGLEFLIYFQGNSAPDKSGLPSDRFSAERTGGSVSTLTIQRTQQEDSAVYLCASSLEGVIGTDTQYFGPGTRLTVL.

This clonotype was recorded many times. The V call is TRBV7-2, the J call TRBJ1-1, with 7 positions matching TRBD1. Germline V gene data show CDR1 as SGHTA and CDR2 as FQGNSA. V was clipped by 6 bases and J by 2 bases; unmatched bases: 6. This CDR3 has 14 amino acids. In DNA, the CDR3 is TGTGCCAGCAGTCCTACAGGGGTTAACACTGAAGCTTTCTTT. Protein sequence: CASSPTGVNTEAFF.

This clonotype was counted at least ten times. This rearrangement joins TRBV7-2 to TRBJ2-7; weak D call: TRBD1 (5 bases). Germline CDR1 SGHTA, CDR2 FQGNSA. CDR3 size: 15 residues. V was trimmed by 5 bases and J by 2 bases, leaving 16 bases between them. The CDR3 DNA sequence: TGTGCCAGCAGCCTAAAATGGGGCACAACCTACGAGCAGTACTTC. As protein: CASSLKWGTTYEQYF.

There are many counts of this clonotype. The chain employs TRBV11-1 and TRBJ2-5; 8 bases align to TRBD2. Germline V CDR1 and CDR2: SGHAT, FQDESV (reference sequence). This CDR3 spans 18 amino acids. With V trimmed by 5 bases and J by 7 bases, 21 bases remained unmatched. The CDR3 region is CASSTKPGRGRDLVTQYF. In nucleotides, the CDR3 is TGTGCCAGCAGCACCAAACCCGGGAGGGGCCGGGACCTAGTGACCCAGTACTTC.

V usage is TRBV7-2 and J usage is TRBJ2-3, with TRBD2 matching 7 bases. V dropped 5 bases and J dropped 8; count of bases not matched to a gene: 7. The CDR3 runs to 13 residues. The V gene's germline CDR1 is SGHTA and CDR2 FQGNSA. CDR3 in amino acids: CASSLGREGTQYF. CDR3 bases: TGTGCCAGCAGCCTTGGCAGGGAGGGTACGCAGTATTTT.

This clonotype showed up many times. This chain links TRBV11-2 with TRBJ2-1, with 8 bases identical to TRBD1. The CDR3 consists of 15 residues. Trimming cost V 7 bases and J 9 bases; bases outside gene matches: 14. The V gene's germline CDR1 is SGHAT and CDR2 FQNNGV. The CDR3 here is CASISRGQARGEQFF. The DNA of the CDR3 is TGTGCCAGCATTTCTAGGGGACAGGCGCGAGGTGAGCAGTTCTTC.

This chain joins TRBV5-1 and TRBJ2-1; D might be TRBD1 (5 bases). The CDR3 runs to 15 residues. Trimming took off 1 base at V and 8 bases at J, with 16 bases between the two ends. Germline V gene lookup returns CDR1 SGHRS and CDR2 YFSETQ. Here the CDR3 DNA reads TGCGCCAGCAGCTTGAGGCAGGGTTTAGTGGATGAGCAGTTCTTC. Translated: CASSLRQGLVDEQFF.

This clonotype has only a few counts. The chain recombines TRBV6-1 with TRBJ2-7; 7 bases are a match to TRBD1. This CDR3 contains 14 residues. Germline CDR1 and CDR2: MNHNS and SASEGT. Trimming removed 4 bases from V and 2 bases from J; junction bases left unmatched: 5. The CDR3 DNA follows: TGTGCCAGCAGTGCCCACAGGGGAACCTACGAGCAGTACTTC. This codes for CASSAHRGTYEQYF.

The V and J genes are TRBV15 and TRBJ1-1, with D possibly being TRBD1 (5 bases). Germline V gene lookup returns CDR1 LNHNV and CDR2 YYDKDF (reference sequence). CDR3 length: 15 amino acids. Trimming stripped 5 bases from V and 5 bases from J, with 18 bases between. CDR3 sequence reads: CATSPQGWRGTEAFF. CDR3 nucleotides: TGTGCCACCAGCCCCCAGGGCTGGCGAGGAACTGAAGCTTTCTTT.

This clonotype has ten or more counts. The chain has TRBV2 and TRBJ1-5; D not resolved. The germline V gene has CDR1 SNHLY and CDR2 FYNNEI. This CDR3 has 14 amino acids. V was cut by 4 bases and J by 4 bases, with 11 bases left in between. The CDR3 DNA reads as TGTGCCAGCAGTGTAGAGGGTCAAAATCAGCCCCAGCATTTT. Its translation: CASSVEGQNQPQHF.

At least ten counts were recorded for this clonotype. The chain employs TRBV20-1 and TRBJ1-2, with 10 bases identical to TRBD1. The germline CDR1 and CDR2 sequences are DFQATT and SNEGSKA (reference sequence). The trim removed 3 bases at V and 8 bases at J, leaving 6 bases unmatched. CDR3 length: 13 amino acids. DNA of the CDR3: TGCAGTGCTAGCGGGACAGGGGTTAGCGGCTACACCTTC. This sequence encodes CSASGTGVSGYTF.

V and J are TRBV4-1 and TRBJ2-7, with D possibly matching TRBD1 (6 bases). The germline V and J ends were trimmed by 1 base and 5 bases, with 24 bases remaining between them. CDR3 length: 18 amino acids. Germline V CDR1 and CDR2: MGHRA, YSYEKL. The CDR3 DNA follows: TGCGCCAGCAGCCAAGTTACCGATAACAGGGATTGGAAGGACGAGCAGTACTTC. Translating it yields CASSQVTDNRDWKDEQYF.

This clonotype was seen at least ten times. The genes are TRBV3-1 and TRBJ1-1; 7 positions agree with TRBD1. The CDR3 consists of 15 residues. V shed 1 base, J shed 1 base, and the junction held 3 bases outside the gene matches. Germline V gene sequence: CDR1 LGHDT, CDR2 YNNKEL (reference sequence). The CDR3 here is CASSQVAGGNTEAFF. CDR3 nucleotides: TGTGCCAGCAGCCAAGTGGCAGGGGGGAACACTGAAGCTTTCTTT.

In this sample, this clonotype turned up a few times. The rearrangement uses TRBV20-1 and TRBJ2-1, with 13 bases lining up with TRBD2. Trimming at V came to 5 bases and at J to 10 bases, leaving 11 bases not matched to a gene. The CDR3 consists of 15 residues. CDR1 and CDR2 (germline): DFQATT, SNEGSKA (reference sequence). The CDR3 region is CSAPAGTSGAGEQFF. The CDR3, as DNA: TGCAGTGCTCCTGCCGGGACTAGCGGGGCCGGGGAGCAGTTCTTC.

This clonotype appeared many times. The chain has TRBV6-5 and TRBJ2-3; maybe TRBD2 (5 bases). CDR1 is MNHEY and CDR2 is SVGAGI in the germline V gene. This CDR3 has 15 residues. V shed 0 bases and J shed 7 bases, with 14 bases lying between them. Here the CDR3 reads CASSYSVGLAYTQYF. The CDR3 region has the DNA TGTGCCAGCAGTTACTCTGTAGGCCTAGCTTATACGCAGTATTTT.

This chain connects TRBV12-3 or TRBV12-4 to TRBJ2-3; perhaps TRBD2 as D (6 bases). V lost 6 bases to trimming and J lost 4 bases, with 8 bases between them. This CDR3 has 12 residues. The CDR3 region is CASSGGPDTQYF. CDR3 coding DNA: TGTGCCAGCAGCGGAGGGCCAGATACGCAGTATTTT.

This clonotype appeared many times. V is TRBV12-3 or TRBV12-4 and J is TRBJ2-7; TRBD2 matches 16 bases. This CDR3 has 18 residues. V was pared by 3 bases and J by 4 bases, with 9 bases of the junction left unmatched. The CDR3 protein is CASSLGTSGGAGIYEQYV. The CDR3 DNA is TGTGCCAGCAGTTTGGGGACTAGCGGGGGGGCCGGCATATACGAGCAGTACGTC.

This clonotype was observed at least ten times. V and J are TRBV12-3 or TRBV12-4 and TRBJ2-1, with 8 bases aligning to TRBD2. Trimming cost V 6 bases and J 0 bases; bases outside gene matches: 4. The length of the CDR3 is 15 residues. CDR3 DNA sequence: TGTGCCAGCAGGACCGGGACTAGCTCCTACAATGAGCAGTTCTTC. Translated, it gives CASRTGTSSYNEQFF.

This clonotype has only a few counts. CDR3 protein: CASSPSTGDYGYTF. The CDR3, as DNA: TGTGCCAGCTCACCCTCTACAGGGGACTATGGCTACACCTTC. J is TRBJ1-2 and V is TRBV18; TRBD1 agrees at 7 bases. From germline, CDR1 is KGHSH and CDR2 LQKENI. Trimming removed 3 bases from V and 3 bases from J; junction bases left unmatched: 4. CDR3 length: 14 residues.

The sample holds many counts of this clonotype. The rearrangement joins TRBV27 to TRBJ1-1; tentatively, D is TRBD1 (5 bases). The germline gives CDR1 MNHEY, CDR2 SMNVEV (reference sequence). Trimming left V 4 bases short and J 8 bases short, with 20 bases between. The CDR3 has 15 residues. CDR3 region: CASSSYPPRGVEAFF. CDR3 DNA: TGTGCCAGCAGTTCCTACCCCCCCCGGGGGGTGGAAGCTTTCTTT.

In this sample, this clonotype turned up many times. The chain is built from TRBV7-3 and TRBJ2-1, with 14 bases identical to TRBD2. There are 21 residues in the CDR3. Germline V CDR1 and CDR2: SGHTA, FQGTGA. V lost 1 base and J lost 7; bases outside the gene matches: 18. CDR3 sequence reads: CASSLKVGGLAGGQRRNEQFF. The CDR3 nucleotides are TGTGCCAGCAGCTTAAAGGTCGGCGGACTAGCGGGGGGCCAACGAAGGAATGAGCAGTTCTTC.

This clonotype was seen repeatedly, ten times or more. The rearrangement links TRBV6-5 to TRBJ1-1, with D unclear. The CDR3 covers 16 residues. Germline assignment: CDR1 MNHEY and CDR2 SVGAGI. Trimming pared 6 bases from V and 0 bases from J, leaving 17 bases between. CDR3 residues: CASSQLGRGLNTEAFF. The DNA of the CDR3 is TGTGCCAGCAGCCAGCTGGGAAGAGGATTGAACACTGAAGCTTTCTTT.

Many counts were recorded for this clonotype. This sequence joins TRBV18 and TRBJ2-3, with 11 bases aligning to TRBD2. CDR1 is KGHSH, CDR2 LQKENI, per germline. There are 16 residues in the CDR3. Losses at the gene ends were 1 base for V and 1 base for J; bases not matched to a gene: 1. CDR3 sequence: CASSPLLAGGTDTQYF. For the CDR3, the DNA is TGTGCCAGCTCACCACTACTAGCGGGGGGCACAGATACGCAGTATTTT.

The genes are TRBV10-3 and TRBJ1-1; D unresolved. Germline V CDR1 and CDR2: ENHRY, SYGVKD. The CDR3 consists of 13 residues. Deletions cut 4 bases from V and 0 bases from J, with 6 bases between. In DNA, the CDR3 is TGTGCCATCAGTGGCGGGATGAACACTGAAGCTTTCTTT. It is translated as CAISGGMNTEAFF.

This clonotype was seen only a few times. This chain links TRBV23-1 with TRBJ2-5; D might be TRBD1 or TRBD2, each matching 5 bases. TRBV23-1 counts as an open reading frame of uncertain function. V was cut by 3 bases and J by 3 bases, with 14 bases left in between. CDR3 length: 15 amino acids. The CDR3 protein is CASSHPGAAEETQYF. The CDR3 DNA reads TGCGCCAGCAGTCACCCCGGGGCAGCAGAAGAGACCCAGTACTTC.

This clonotype was counted ten times or more. The V gene is TRBV12-3 or TRBV12-4, the J gene TRBJ1-2; D gene unclear. The CDR3 runs 12 residues. The V and J ends lost 3 bases and 12 bases respectively, with 14 bases between them. CDR3 protein: CASSFRLTTNTF. The CDR3, as DNA: TGTGCCAGCAGTTTTCGCCTCACTACCAACACCTTC.